This entry lists 14 T cell receptor beta chains sequenced from one sample in a study of OX40 agonist ivuxolimab in advanced cancers. The table came from immunoSEQ multiplex PCR; TCRdb's copy has only in-frame clones and leaves some out. In the table there are 55,000 to 75,000 clones, approximately 86% of which are singletons. Here the sequenced sample was CD4+ or CD8+ T cells sorted from blood, taken in a trial of the OX40 agonist ivuxolimab. The source is an adult with an advanced solid tumor such as melanoma, head and neck, liver or kidney cancer.

This chain links TRBV6-5 with TRBJ1-2; D gene unclear. Germline V gene data show CDR1 as MNHEY and CDR2 as SVGAGI. Trimming removed 6 bases at V and 4 bases at J, with 6 bases between. This CDR3 has 11 amino acids. The DNA for the CDR3 is TGTGCCAGCAGGGCCATCTATGGCTACACCTTC. Protein product: CASRAIYGYTF.

The rearrangement uses TRBV20-1 and TRBJ2-1; 7 nucleotides match TRBD2. Germline CDR1 DFQATT, CDR2 SNEGSKA (reference sequence). The J segment lost 9 bases and the V segment lost 6 bases, leaving 5 bases of the junction unmatched. The CDR3 has 11 amino acids. The CDR3 DNA is TGCAGTGCCATGACTAGCACTGAGCAGTTCTTC. Translated: CSAMTSTEQFF.

This chain joins TRBV10-3 and TRBJ2-7; 12 nucleotides agree with TRBD1. The CDR3 extends over 17 amino acids. CDR1 and CDR2 from the germline V gene are ENHRY and SYGVKD. With V trimmed by 0 bases and J by 7 bases, 10 bases remained unmatched. CDR3 sequence reads: CAISESHAGTGGGEQYF. The CDR3, as DNA: TGTGCCATCAGTGAGTCCCATGCCGGGACAGGGGGCGGTGAGCAGTACTTC.

This clone was picked up one time. J is TRBJ2-2 and V is TRBV7-3; D gene ambiguous. Germline V gene data show CDR1 as SGHTA and CDR2 as FQGTGA. V was shortened by 2 bases and J by 3 bases, with 7 bases between the two germline ends. The CDR3 is 14 residues long. The CDR3 sequence: CASSLSLDTGELFF. The CDR3 DNA reads TGTGCCAGCAGCTTATCTTTAGACACCGGGGAGCTGTTTTTT. Full variable domain (remainder filled in from reference TRBV7-3 and TRBJ2-2): GAGVSQTPSNKVTEKGKYVELRCDPISGHTALYWYRQSLGQGPEFLIYFQGTGAADDSGLPNDRFFAVRPEGSVSTLKIQRTERGDSAVYLCASSLSLDTGELFFGEGSRLTVL.

V usage is TRBV18 and J usage is TRBJ2-7; the D gene could be TRBD1 or TRBD2 (5 bases each). CDR1 is KGHSH and CDR2 is LQKENI in the germline V gene. CDR3 length: 13 residues. V was trimmed by 3 bases and J by 6 bases, leaving 12 bases between them. As DNA, the CDR3 is TGTGCCAGCTCACCCGGGACCGCGCGCGAGCAGTACTTC. Translated: CASSPGTAREQYF.

DNA of the CDR3: TGCGCCAGCAGCCAGGGACAGGGACGAGAGACCCAGTACTTC. Its translation is CASSQGQGRETQYF. This chain joins TRBV4-3 and TRBJ2-5; 9 bases map to TRBD1. After removal of 3 bases from V and 4 bases from J, the junction contained 3 bases not matched to a gene. This CDR3 spans 14 amino acids. Germline V gives CDR1 LGHNA, CDR2 YSLEER.

The sample holds a few counts of this clone. V usage is TRBV21-1 and J usage is TRBJ2-7; the D segment call TRBD2 is taken from the table without a DNA check. TRBV21-1 is assigned pseudogene status. This CDR3 comprises 15 residues. CDR3 in amino acids: CASSPSPLCRYEQYF. The CDR3 nucleotides are TGTGCCAGCAGCCCCTCCCCCCTGTGTCGGTACGAGCAGTACTTC.

The rearrangement uses TRBV5-6 and TRBJ2-1; 9 bases line up with TRBD1. The trim removed 0 bases at V and 3 bases at J, leaving 4 bases unmatched. In germline, CDR1 is SGHDT, CDR2 YYEEEE. This CDR3 is 16 amino acids long. The CDR3 DNA is TGTGCCAGCAGCTTGGAAGGGACAGGGAACTACAATGAGCAGTTCTTC. It yields the protein CASSLEGTGNYNEQFF.

The CDR3 is CATSRDVQGVTEAFF. CDR3 coding DNA: TGTGCCACCAGCAGAGATGTTCAGGGGGTGACTGAAGCTTTCTTT. V and J are TRBV15 and TRBJ1-1; the match to TRBD1 covers 7 bases. J lost 5 bases, V lost 0 bases, and 6 bases had no gene match. Germline CDR1 is LNHNV and CDR2 is YYDKDF (reference sequence). The CDR3 is 15 amino acids.

This chain joins TRBV2 and TRBJ1-2; D uncertain. This CDR3 region has 14 residues. V lost 4 bases to trimming and J lost 7 bases, with 16 bases between them. Germline V gene data show CDR1 as SNHLY and CDR2 as FYNNEI. CDR3 sequence (DNA): TGTGCCAGCAGTGGAAGTGGACTGACTGGTGGCTACACCTTC. This codes for CASSGSGLTGGYTF.

V gene TRBV7-3 combines with J gene TRBJ2-1; 8 bases are a match to TRBD2. V was pared by 1 base and J by 9 bases, with 8 bases of the junction left unmatched. From germline, CDR1 is SGHTA and CDR2 FQGTGA. There are 15 residues in the CDR3. This CDR3 is CASSLIAGGFGEQFF. The CDR3 bases are TGTGCCAGCAGCTTAATTGCGGGGGGCTTTGGTGAGCAGTTCTTC.

CDR3 protein: CASSYSLAGGLNEQFF. The CDR3 region has the DNA TGTGCCAGCAGTTACTCGCTAGCGGGGGGGCTTAATGAGCAGTTCTTC. This chain uses TRBV6-5 with TRBJ2-1; TRBD2 matches at 12 bases. The germline V gene has CDR1 MNHEY and CDR2 SVGAGI. Trimming cost V 0 bases and J 7 bases; bases outside gene matches: 4. The CDR3 covers 16 residues.

This clone showed up just once. This rearrangement joins TRBV5-1 to TRBJ2-3; 8 nucleotides agree with TRBD1. The CDR3 is 16 residues long. J was trimmed by 0 bases and V by 4 bases; bases with no gene match: 7. Germline values: CDR1 SGHRS, CDR2 YFSETQ. The CDR3 loop is CASSEGQAPSTDTQYF. The CDR3 coding sequence is TGCGCCAGCAGCGAGGGACAGGCCCCTAGCACAGATACGCAGTATTTT.

V and J are TRBV7-9 and TRBJ1-3, with D possibly matching TRBD1 (6 bases). The CDR3 sequence is 15 residues long. The ends were cut back, 5 bases at V and 0 bases at J, with 11 bases in the middle. Germline V lookup: CDR1 SEHNR, CDR2 FQNEAQ (reference sequence). Here the CDR3 reads CASSQLGGSGNTIYF. For the CDR3, the DNA is TGTGCCAGCAGCCAACTAGGGGGCTCTGGAAACACCATATATTTT.